This TCR beta chain was documented in a study of technical replicates of blood from a few donors. The repertoire was sequenced with immunoSEQ multiplex PCR; TCRdb's copy has only in-frame clones and lacks some. The profile shows under 95,000 clones, 90% to 95% of them singletons. The CDR3 runs to 17 residues. V lost 1 base and J lost 2, with 18 bases in between. CDR1 and CDR2 from the germline V gene are SGHVS and FNYEAQ. The sample was T cells isolated from PBMCs. J is TRBJ2-7 and V is TRBV7-6; weak D call: TRBD2 (7 bases). The clonotype was recovered from a human donor in good health. Some clones in this sample may be carry-over from other donors' samples. CDR3 amino acids: CASSLGPKGGVTYEQYF. The CDR3 DNA reads TGTGCCAGCAGCTTAGGTCCTAAGGGGGGGGTTACCTACGAGCAGTACTTC.